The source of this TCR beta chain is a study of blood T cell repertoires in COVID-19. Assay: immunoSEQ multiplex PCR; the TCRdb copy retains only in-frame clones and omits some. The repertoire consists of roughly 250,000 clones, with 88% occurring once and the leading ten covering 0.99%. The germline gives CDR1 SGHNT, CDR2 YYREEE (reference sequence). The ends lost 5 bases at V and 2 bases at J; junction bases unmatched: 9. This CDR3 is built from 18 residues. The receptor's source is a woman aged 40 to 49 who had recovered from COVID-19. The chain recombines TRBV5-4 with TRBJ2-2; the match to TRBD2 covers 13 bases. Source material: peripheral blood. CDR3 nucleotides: TGTGCCAGCAGAACGGGACTAGCGGGACCACTAAACACCGGGGAGCTGTTTTTT. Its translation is CASRTGLAGPLNTGELFF.